This T cell receptor beta chain emerged from a study of blood T cell repertoires in COVID-19. Across the study: Sites across the United States, Italy and Spain contributed samples from acute and convalescent COVID-19. PBMCs, B-cell-depleted T cells, or T cells provided the cDNA or gDNA that made up the material.

V shed 2 bases and J shed 9 bases, with 14 bases lying between them. CDR3 length equals 15 residues. Original processing notes: The authors estimated nucleated cell counts from reference gene primer amplification. The repertoire was sequenced with immunoSEQ multiplex PCR; TCRdb's copy has only in-frame clones and lacks some. The DNA gave D and trimming, while V, J and clone size come from that table. The sample contains 100,000 to 150,000 clones, around 80% of which appear only once. Sequenced material: peripheral blood. The TCR comes from a man between 45 and 60 years old with acute or convalescent COVID-19. This rearrangement joins TRBV23-1 to TRBJ1-6; D possibly corresponds to TRBD1 (5 bases). TRBV23-1 is designated an ORF whose function remains uncertain. The CDR3 region has the DNA TGCGCCAGCAGTCAAAGGGGAAGGGGTGGTTCACCCCTCCACTTT. Amino acids: CASSQRGRGGSPLHF.